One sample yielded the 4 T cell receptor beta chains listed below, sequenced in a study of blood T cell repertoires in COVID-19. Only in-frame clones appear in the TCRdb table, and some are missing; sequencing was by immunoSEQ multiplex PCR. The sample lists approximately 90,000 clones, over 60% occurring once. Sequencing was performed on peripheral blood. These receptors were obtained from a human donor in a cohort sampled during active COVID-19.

DNA of the CDR3: TGTGCCAGCAGCTGGGGATCAGGGGCCATCACAGATACGCAGTATTTT. Amino acids: CASSWGSGAITDTQYF. The chain uses TRBV7-9 and TRBJ2-3; TRBD1 might be the D (6 bases). The germline V gene has CDR1 SEHNR and CDR2 FQNEAQ (reference sequence). V shed 4 bases and J shed 2 bases, with 16 bases lying between them. This CDR3 spans 16 amino acids.

CDR3 loop: CASSSSAGLAGAHGAEQFF. DNA of the CDR3: TGTGCCAGCAGTTCTTCCGCCGGACTAGCGGGGGCCCACGGCGCTGAGCAGTTCTTC. The chain carries TRBV28 and TRBJ2-1; 13 nucleotides agree with TRBD2. Germline CDR1 MDHEN, CDR2 SYDVKM. The J segment lost 9 bases and the V segment lost 4 bases, leaving 18 bases of the junction unmatched. The CDR3 loop spans 19 amino acids.

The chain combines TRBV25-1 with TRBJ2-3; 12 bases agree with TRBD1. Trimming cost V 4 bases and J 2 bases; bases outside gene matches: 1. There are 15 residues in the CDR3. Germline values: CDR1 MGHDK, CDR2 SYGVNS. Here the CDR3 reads CASSGDRGPTDTQYF. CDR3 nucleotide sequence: TGTGCCAGCAGTGGGGACAGGGGGCCCACAGATACGCAGTATTTT.

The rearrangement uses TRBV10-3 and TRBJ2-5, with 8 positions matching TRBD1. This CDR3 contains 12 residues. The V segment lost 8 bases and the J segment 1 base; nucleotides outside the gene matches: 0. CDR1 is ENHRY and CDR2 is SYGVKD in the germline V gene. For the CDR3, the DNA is TGTGCCATCGGGACAGGCCAAGAGACCCAGTACTTC. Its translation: CAIGTGQETQYF.